What follows are 13 T cell receptor beta chains derived from one specimen sequenced in a study of T cells expressing NK-cell markers. TCRdb reworked the 5' RACE reads into one entry per CDR3 protein, no DNA. The table gives 200,000 to 300,000 distinct CDR3 sequences; the top ten clones make up about 0.39% of it. The sequenced material came from blood T cells: a sorted CD56 or NKG2C T cell subset, CD4+ or CD8+ T cells, or bulk PBMC T cells (not recorded which). The receptor set was obtained from a man aged 18 to 35 in good health.

The chain links TRBV10-3 to TRBJ2-1; the TRBD2 assignment by TCRdb is unverifiable without DNA. Germline CDR1 reads ENHRY; CDR2 reads SYGVKD. The CDR3 runs to 15 residues. CDR3 sequence reads: CAISEGTSSGNEQFF.

The chain uses TRBV6-1 and TRBJ1-6. The CDR3 spans 13 residues. CDR1 and CDR2 from the germline V gene are MNHNS and SASEGT. This CDR3 reads CASSRREGLPLHF.

The J gene is TRBJ1-2, the V gene TRBV2. Germline CDR1 is SNHLY and CDR2 is FYNNEI. This CDR3 is 13 amino acids long. CDR3 residues: CASSEESSGGYTF.

The V call is TRBV6-1, the J call TRBJ1-2. The CDR3 has 14 residues. Germline values: CDR1 MNHNS, CDR2 SASEGT. CDR3 loop: CASSERSPRGGYTF.

The rearrangement links TRBV19 to TRBJ2-1; absent DNA, TCRdb's TRBD1 call cannot be checked. CDR3 size: 15 residues. Germline assignment: CDR1 LNHDA and CDR2 SQIVND (reference sequence). CDR3: CASSKGGSVDNEQFF.

CDR3 loop: CASSQDAGGRGEQFF. V is TRBV3-1 and J is TRBJ2-1; no DNA is available, so the TRBD2 call from TCRdb remains unchecked. CDR1 and CDR2 (germline): LGHDT, YNNKEL (reference sequence). This CDR3 is built from 15 residues.

This chain connects TRBV11-1 to TRBJ1-1. The CDR3 runs to 13 residues. Germline CDR1 SGHAT, CDR2 FQDESV (reference sequence). Here the CDR3 reads CASSSQLNTEAFF.

The rearrangement joins TRBV20-1 to TRBJ1-1; TCRdb calls TRBD1, which cannot be checked without DNA. The CDR3 runs to 12 residues. CDR1 DFQATT and CDR2 SNEGSKA come from the germline V gene (reference sequence). CDR3 loop: CSARHTGAEAFF.

The chain combines TRBV7-7 with TRBJ2-1; TCRdb proposes TRBD2, but this gene call is untestable without DNA. CDR1 is SSHAT and CDR2 is FNYEAQ in the germline V gene (reference sequence). This CDR3 region has 15 residues. CDR3 sequence reads: CASSSGTSEYNEQFF.

The chain links TRBV6-2 or TRBV6-3 to TRBJ2-7; TCRdb reports TRBD1, a call that lacks DNA to check it against. Germline-derived CDR1 and CDR2 are MNHEY and SVGEGT. CDR3 length: 12 amino acids. The CDR3 is CASKDRAGEQYF.

The V and J genes are TRBV7-2 and TRBJ2-2; without DNA, the TCRdb call of TRBD2 cannot be checked. The germline CDR1 and CDR2 sequences are SGHTA and FQGNSA. The CDR3 extends over 15 amino acids. The CDR3 protein is CASSFRAGALGELFF.

The rearrangement uses TRBV20-1 and TRBJ1-5. CDR3 length: 16 residues. Per the germline V gene, CDR1 is DFQATT and CDR2 is SNEGSKA (reference sequence). The CDR3 sequence: CSARGAGQTSNQPQHF.

The chain uses TRBV5-1 and TRBJ2-1; TCRdb selects TRBD2, and the lack of DNA leaves this call unchecked. From germline, CDR1 is SGHRS and CDR2 YFSETQ. The CDR3 runs 14 residues. CDR3 residues: CASSSGTSSNEQFF.